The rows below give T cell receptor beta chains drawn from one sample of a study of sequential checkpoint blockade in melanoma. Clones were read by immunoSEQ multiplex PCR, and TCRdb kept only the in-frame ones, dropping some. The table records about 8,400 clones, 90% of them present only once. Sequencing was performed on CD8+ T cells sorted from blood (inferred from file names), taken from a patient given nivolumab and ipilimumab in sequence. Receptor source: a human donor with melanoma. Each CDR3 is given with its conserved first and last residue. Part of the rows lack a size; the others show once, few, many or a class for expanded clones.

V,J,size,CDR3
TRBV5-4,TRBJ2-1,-,CASSPTYNEQFF
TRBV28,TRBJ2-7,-,CASSSAGDAYEQYF
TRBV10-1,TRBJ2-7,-,CASSEELAGDGYEQYF
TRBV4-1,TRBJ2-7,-,CASSQGSAGIYEQYF
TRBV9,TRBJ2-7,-,CASSVAGSASYEQYF
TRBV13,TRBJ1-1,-,CASSFDRGPEAFF
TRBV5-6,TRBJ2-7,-,CASSLYSTGYEQYF
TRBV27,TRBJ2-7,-,CASSQGLAAIREQYF
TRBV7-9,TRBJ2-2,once,CATDLLQVRNTGELFF
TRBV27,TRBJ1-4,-,CASSLSIQNEKLFF
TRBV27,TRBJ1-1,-,CASSLVGDWNTEAFF
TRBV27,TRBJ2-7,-,CASSGGYEQYF
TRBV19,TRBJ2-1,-,CASSIGLAGVNEQFF
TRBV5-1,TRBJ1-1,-,CASSLVQGLNTEAFF
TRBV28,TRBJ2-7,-,CASSLGTTYEQYF
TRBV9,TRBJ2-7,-,CASSVEAGVSSYEQYF
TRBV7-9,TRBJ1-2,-,CASSLGGGGIYGYTF
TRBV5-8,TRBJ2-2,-,CASSSRQDTGELFF
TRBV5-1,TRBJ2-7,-,CASSLARDRAYEQYF
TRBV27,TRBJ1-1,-,CASSPRAGIAEAFF
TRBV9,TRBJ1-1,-,CASSDGVGEAFF
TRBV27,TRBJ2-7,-,CASSGSGGIFYEQYF
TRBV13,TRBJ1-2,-,CASSSDRENYGYTF
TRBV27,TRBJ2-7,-,CASSLITATTNEQYF
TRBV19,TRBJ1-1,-,CASSRTGSLEAFF
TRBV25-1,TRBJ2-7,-,CASSEWDTGGNEQYF
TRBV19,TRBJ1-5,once,CASSMWDTSYQPQHF
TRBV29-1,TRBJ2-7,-,CSVGRRGYEQYF
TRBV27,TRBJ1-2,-,CASSLFGDYGYTF
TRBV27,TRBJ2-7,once,CASSFGGTPSYEQYF
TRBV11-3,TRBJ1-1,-,CASRPRGTGVNTEAFF
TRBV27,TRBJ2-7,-,CASSPSGLAGAYEQYF
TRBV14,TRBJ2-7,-,CASSQVQGSEQYF
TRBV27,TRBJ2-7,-,CASSLSRVYEQYF
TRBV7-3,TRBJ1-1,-,CASSQYGRTEAFF
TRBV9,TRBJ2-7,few,CASSLQDRGDGEQYF
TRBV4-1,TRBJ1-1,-,CASSPTRTEAFF
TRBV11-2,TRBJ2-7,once,CASSLPTSGRLASSYEQYF
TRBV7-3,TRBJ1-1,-,CASSTTGGVGSEAFF
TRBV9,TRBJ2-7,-,CASSPEGRGGAYEQYF
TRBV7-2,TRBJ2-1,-,CASSLEGGTSGVNEQFF
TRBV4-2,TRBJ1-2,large,CASSQAGDGYTF